The source of this T cell receptor beta chain is a study of blood T cells in healthy people across ages. As for the study in general: T cells yielded about one barcoded beta molecule per two cells through template switching. Study-level findings and limits: Estimated diversity that came from one million T cells was considered an underestimate. Any conclusive comparison of naive versus antigen-experienced cells was prevented by using unsorted PBMCs.

Germline loops: CDR1 ENHRY, CDR2 SYGVKD. The CDR3 has 15 amino acids. J was trimmed by 5 bases and V by 8 bases; bases with no gene match: 15. There are many counts of this clonotype. As yet, its antigen is unknown. A second 7 to 11 cycle PCR used barcoded and J-beta primers. A template-switch adaptor that had 12 random nucleotides put a tag on each cDNA molecule. TCRdb ran MiXCR on the 5' RACE reads and lists one entry per CDR3 protein. The sample comprises some 1.6 million distinct CDR3 sequences, roughly 30% of which are singletons, and 11% rests with the top ten. The sequencing sample was made of blood. This clonotype originated in a woman aged 25 to 39 in good health. The chain is built from TRBV10-3 and TRBJ2-7; TRBD1 matches 7 bases. This CDR3 reads CAIAGGLAGTDEQYF. The CDR3 coding sequence is TGTGCCATCGCAGGGGGTCTAGCAGGTACCGACGAGCAGTACTTC.